This T cell receptor beta chain was obtained from a study of shared clonotypes between healthy human individuals. Study conclusions and caveats: When naive CD4 clonotypes were compared across several donors, about 5% were shared.

TCRdb's copy holds only in-frame clones and misses some; the assay was immunoSEQ multiplex PCR. The sample shows over 2 million clones, 90% to 95% of them seen only once. With regard to this clone: What it recognizes is unknown.

V trimming: 5 bases; J trimming: 5 bases; junction bases outside the gene matches: 14. The CDR3 is made up of 16 amino acids. CDR1 is MRHNA and CDR2 is SNTAGT in the germline V gene. The chain has TRBV6-4 and TRBJ1-2; the match to TRBD1 covers 7 bases. Sequencing was done on a sample of naive CD4+ T cells sorted from blood. Subset specified: CD45RA+ positively selected. This receptor was taken from a man aged 18 to 29 in good health. DNA of the CDR3: TGTGCCAGCAGTAAGGAGACAGGGAGTAAAGTTTATGGCTACACCTTC. Translating it yields CASSKETGSKVYGYTF.